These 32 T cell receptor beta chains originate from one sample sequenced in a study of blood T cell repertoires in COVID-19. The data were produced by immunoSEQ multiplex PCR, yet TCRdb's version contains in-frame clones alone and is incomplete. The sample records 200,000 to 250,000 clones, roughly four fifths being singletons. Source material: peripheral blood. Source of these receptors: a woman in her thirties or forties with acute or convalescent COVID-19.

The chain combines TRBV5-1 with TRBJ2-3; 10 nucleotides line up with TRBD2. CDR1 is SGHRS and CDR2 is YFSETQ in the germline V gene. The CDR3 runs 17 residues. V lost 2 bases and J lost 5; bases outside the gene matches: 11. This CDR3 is CASSFPRLAGAGDTQYF. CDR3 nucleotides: TGCGCCAGCAGCTTTCCCCGGCTAGCGGGGGCGGGAGATACGCAGTATTTT.

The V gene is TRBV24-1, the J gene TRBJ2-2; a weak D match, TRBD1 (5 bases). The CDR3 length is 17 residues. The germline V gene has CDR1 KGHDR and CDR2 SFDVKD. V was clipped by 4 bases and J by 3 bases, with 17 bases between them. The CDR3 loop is CATSDLRQTQYTGELFF. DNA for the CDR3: TGTGCCACCAGTGACCTCAGACAGACACAGTACACCGGGGAGCTGTTTTTT.

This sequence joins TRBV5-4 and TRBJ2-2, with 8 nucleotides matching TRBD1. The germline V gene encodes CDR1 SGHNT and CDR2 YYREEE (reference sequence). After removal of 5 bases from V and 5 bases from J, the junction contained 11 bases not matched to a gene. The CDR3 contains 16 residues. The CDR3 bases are TGTGCCAGCAGTCCCCCGGCAGGGGGCGGTACCGGGGAGCTGTTTTTT. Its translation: CASSPPAGGGTGELFF.

CDR3 sequence reads: CASSIGRRGSYEQYF. The DNA for the CDR3 is TGTGCCAGCAGCATCGGGCGCCGGGGCTCCTACGAGCAGTACTTC. This chain joins TRBV7-8 and TRBJ2-7, with TRBD2 as a possible D gene (5 bases). From germline, CDR1 is SGHVS and CDR2 FQNEAQ. Deletions cut 5 bases from V and 0 bases from J, with 14 bases between. The CDR3 is 15 residues long.

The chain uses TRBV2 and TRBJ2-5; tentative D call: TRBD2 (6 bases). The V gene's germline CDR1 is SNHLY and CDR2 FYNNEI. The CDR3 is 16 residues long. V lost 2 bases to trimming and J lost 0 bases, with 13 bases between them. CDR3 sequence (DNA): TGTGCCAGCAGTGAAATTGGGGGGTCTGACCAAGAGACCCAGTACTTC. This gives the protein CASSEIGGSDQETQYF.

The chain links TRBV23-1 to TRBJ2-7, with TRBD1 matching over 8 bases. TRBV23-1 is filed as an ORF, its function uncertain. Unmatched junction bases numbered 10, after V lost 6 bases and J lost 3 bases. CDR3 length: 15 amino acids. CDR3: CASRRRGLSFYEQYF. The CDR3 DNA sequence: TGCGCCAGCAGGCGCAGGGGGCTTTCGTTCTACGAGCAGTACTTC.

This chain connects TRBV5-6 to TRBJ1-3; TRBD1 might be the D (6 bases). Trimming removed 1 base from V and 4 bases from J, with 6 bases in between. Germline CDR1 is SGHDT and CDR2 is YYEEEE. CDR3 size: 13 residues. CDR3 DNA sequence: TGTGCCAGCAGCTTGACAGGGGGAAACACCATATATTTT. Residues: CASSLTGGNTIYF.

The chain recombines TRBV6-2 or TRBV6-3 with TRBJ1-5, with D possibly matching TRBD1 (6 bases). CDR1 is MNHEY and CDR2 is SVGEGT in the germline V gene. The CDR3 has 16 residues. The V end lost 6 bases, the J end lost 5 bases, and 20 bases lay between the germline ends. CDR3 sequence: CASSQGQGLIYQPQHF. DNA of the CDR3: TGTGCCAGCAGCCAAGGCCAGGGGCTTATCTATCAGCCCCAGCATTTT.

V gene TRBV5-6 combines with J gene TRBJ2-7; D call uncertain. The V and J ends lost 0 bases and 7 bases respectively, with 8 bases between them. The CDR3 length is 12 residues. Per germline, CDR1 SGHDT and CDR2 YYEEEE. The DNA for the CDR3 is TGTGCCAGCAGCTTGGGGATGAGGGAGCAGTACTTC. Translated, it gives CASSLGMREQYF.

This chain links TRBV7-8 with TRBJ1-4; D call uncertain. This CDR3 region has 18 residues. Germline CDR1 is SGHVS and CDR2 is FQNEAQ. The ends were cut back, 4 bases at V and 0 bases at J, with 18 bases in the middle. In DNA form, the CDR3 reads TGTGCCAGCAGCTACGGGGTTTTTCGGGGTGCAACTAATGAAAAACTGTTTTTT. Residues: CASSYGVFRGATNEKLFF. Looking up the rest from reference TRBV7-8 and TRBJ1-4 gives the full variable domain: GAGVSQSPRYKVAKRGQDVALRCDPISGHVSLFWYQQALGQGPEFLTYFQNEAQLDKSGLPSDRFFAERPEGSVSTLKIQRTQQEDSAVYLCASSYGVFRGATNEKLFFGSGTQLSVL.

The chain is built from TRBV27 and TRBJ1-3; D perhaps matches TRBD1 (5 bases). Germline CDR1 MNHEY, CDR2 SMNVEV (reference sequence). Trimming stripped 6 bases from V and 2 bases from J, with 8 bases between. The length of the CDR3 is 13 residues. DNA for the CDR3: TGTGCCAGCAGCGACAGTACTGGAAACACCATATATTTT. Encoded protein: CASSDSTGNTIYF.

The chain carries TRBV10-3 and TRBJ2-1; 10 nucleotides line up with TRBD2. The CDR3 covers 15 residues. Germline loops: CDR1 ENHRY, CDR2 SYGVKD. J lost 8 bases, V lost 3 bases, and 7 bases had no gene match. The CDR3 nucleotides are TGTGCCATCAGTGAACCTAGCGGGGGAAGTGATGAGCAGTTCTTC. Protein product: CAISEPSGGSDEQFF.

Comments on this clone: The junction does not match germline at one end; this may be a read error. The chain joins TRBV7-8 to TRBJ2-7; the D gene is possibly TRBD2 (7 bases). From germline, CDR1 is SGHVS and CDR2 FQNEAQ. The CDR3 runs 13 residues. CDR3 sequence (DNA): TGTGCCAGCAGCTTAGCGGGGGGGCGGGACCAAGACTTC. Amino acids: CASSLAGGRDQDF.

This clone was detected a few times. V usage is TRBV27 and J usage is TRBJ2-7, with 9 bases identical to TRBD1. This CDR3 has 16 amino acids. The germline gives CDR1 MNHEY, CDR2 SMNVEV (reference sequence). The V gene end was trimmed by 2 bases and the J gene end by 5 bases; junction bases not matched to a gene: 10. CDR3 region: CASSLLPGTGPHEQYF. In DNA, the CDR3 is TGTGCCAGCAGTTTACTACCCGGGACAGGGCCCCACGAGCAGTACTTC.

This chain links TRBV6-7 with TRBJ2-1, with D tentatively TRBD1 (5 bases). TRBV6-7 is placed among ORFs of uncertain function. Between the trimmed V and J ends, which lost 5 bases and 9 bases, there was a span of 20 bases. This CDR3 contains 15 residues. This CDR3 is CASSLGRPNTCEQFF. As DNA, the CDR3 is TGTGCCAGCAGTCTGGGGCGGCCAAATACCTGTGAGCAGTTCTTC.

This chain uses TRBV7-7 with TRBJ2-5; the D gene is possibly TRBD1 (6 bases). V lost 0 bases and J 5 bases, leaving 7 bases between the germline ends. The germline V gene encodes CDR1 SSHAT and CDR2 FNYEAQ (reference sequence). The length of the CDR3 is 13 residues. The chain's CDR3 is CASSLAGAETQYF. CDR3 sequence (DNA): TGTGCCAGCAGCTTAGCGGGGGCGGAGACCCAGTACTTC.

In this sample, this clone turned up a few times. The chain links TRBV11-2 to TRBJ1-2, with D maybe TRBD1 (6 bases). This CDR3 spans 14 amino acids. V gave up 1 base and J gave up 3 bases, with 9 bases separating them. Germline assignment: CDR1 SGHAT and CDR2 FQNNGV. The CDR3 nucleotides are TGTGCCAGCAGCTTAGGCCAGGGGTACTATGGCTACACCTTC. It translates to CASSLGQGYYGYTF.

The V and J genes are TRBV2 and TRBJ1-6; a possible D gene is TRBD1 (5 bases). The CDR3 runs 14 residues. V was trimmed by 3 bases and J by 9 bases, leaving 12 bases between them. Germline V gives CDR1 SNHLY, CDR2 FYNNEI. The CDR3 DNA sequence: TGTGCCAGCAGTGAGGAGGGGTTTGGTTCACCCCTCCACTTT. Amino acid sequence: CASSEEGFGSPLHF.

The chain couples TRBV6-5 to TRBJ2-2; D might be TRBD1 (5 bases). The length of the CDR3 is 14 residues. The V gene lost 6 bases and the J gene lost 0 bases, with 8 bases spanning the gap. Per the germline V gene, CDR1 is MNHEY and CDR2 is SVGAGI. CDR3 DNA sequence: TGTGCCAGCAGAACAGGACCGAACACCGGGGAGCTGTTTTTT. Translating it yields CASRTGPNTGELFF.

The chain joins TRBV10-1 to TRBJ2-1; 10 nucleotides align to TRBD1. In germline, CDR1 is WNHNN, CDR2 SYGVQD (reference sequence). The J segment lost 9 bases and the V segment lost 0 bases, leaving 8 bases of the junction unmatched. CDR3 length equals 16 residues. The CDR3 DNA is TGCGCCAGCAGTGAGTCCGGGACAGGGGTACGAGGTGAGCAGTTCTTC. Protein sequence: CASSESGTGVRGEQFF.

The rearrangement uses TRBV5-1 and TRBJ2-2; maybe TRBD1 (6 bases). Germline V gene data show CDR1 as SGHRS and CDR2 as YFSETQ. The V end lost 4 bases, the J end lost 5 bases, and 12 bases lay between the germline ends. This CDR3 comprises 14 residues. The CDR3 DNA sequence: TGCGCCAGCAGCCCCACGACAGGAACCGGGGAGCTGTTTTTT. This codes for CASSPTTGTGELFF.

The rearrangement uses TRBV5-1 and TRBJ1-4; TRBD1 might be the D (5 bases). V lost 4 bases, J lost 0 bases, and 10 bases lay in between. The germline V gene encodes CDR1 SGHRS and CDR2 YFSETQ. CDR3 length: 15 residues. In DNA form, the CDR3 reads TGCGCCAGCAGCGCCGTCAGGGCAACTAATGAAAAACTGTTTTTT. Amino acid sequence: CASSAVRATNEKLFF.

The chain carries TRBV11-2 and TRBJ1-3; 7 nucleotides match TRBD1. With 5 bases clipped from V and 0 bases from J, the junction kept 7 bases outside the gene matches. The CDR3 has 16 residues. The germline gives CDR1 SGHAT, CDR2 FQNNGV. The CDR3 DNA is TGTGCCAGCAGCGCAGGGGGAGATCGCTCTGGAAACACCATATATTTT. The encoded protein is CASSAGGDRSGNTIYF.

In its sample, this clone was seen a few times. In DNA form, the CDR3 reads TGTGCCAGCAGCTTTAAAACCATGGTTCCGGGACTAGCCACCTACGAGCAGTACTTC. Its translation is CASSFKTMVPGLATYEQYF. The genes are TRBV7-8 and TRBJ2-7, with 9 positions matching TRBD2. The CDR3 extends over 19 amino acids. Germline assignment: CDR1 SGHVS and CDR2 FQNEAQ. With V trimmed by 3 bases and J by 2 bases, 17 bases remained unmatched.

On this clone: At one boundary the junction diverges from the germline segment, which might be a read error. CDR3 in amino acids: CARSGGGFAKNIQYF. The CDR3 nucleotides are TGCGCCCGCAGTGGGGGGGGGTTCGCCAAAAACATTCAGTACTTC. The chain joins TRBV10-2 to TRBJ2-4, with 7 bases identical to TRBD2. CDR1 is WSHSY and CDR2 is SAAADI in the germline V gene. The length of the CDR3 is 15 residues.

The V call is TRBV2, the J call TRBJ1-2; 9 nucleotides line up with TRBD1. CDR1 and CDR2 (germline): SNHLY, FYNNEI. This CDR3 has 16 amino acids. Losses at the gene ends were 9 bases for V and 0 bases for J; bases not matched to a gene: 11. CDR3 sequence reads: CASLRDRVASNYGYTF. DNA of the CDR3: TGTGCCAGTCTCCGGGACAGGGTCGCCTCTAACTATGGCTACACCTTC.

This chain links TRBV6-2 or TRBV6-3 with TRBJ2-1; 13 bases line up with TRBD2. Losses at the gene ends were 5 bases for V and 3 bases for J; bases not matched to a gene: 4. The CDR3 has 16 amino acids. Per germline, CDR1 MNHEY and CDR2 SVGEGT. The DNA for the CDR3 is TGTGCCAGCAGTACCCGGACTAGCGGGAGCTACAATGAGCAGTTCTTC. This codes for CASSTRTSGSYNEQFF.

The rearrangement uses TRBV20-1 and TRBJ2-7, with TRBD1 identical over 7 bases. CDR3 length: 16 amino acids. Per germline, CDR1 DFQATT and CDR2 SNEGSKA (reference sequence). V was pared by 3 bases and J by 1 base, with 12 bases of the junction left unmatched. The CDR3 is CSASGSPTGRSYEQYF. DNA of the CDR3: TGCAGTGCTAGTGGATCCCCGACAGGGAGATCCTACGAGCAGTACTTC.

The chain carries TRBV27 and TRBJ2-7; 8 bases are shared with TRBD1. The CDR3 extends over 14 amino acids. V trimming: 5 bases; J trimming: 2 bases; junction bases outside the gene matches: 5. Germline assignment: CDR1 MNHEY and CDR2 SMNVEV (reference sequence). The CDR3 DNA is TGTGCCAGCAGTGAACAGGGGGTAACCTACGAGCAGTACTTC. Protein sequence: CASSEQGVTYEQYF.

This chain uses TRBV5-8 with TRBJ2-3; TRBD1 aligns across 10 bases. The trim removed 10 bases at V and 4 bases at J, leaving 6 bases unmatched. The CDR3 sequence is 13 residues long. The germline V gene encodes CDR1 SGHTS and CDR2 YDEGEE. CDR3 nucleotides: TGTGCCGGGGGACAGGGGTTTGCAGATACGCAGTATTTT. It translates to CAGGQGFADTQYF.

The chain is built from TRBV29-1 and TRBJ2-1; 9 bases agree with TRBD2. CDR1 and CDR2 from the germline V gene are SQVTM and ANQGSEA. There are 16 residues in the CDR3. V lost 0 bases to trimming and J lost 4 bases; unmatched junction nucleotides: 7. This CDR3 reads CSVEDRTSGRYNEQFF. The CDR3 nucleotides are TGCAGCGTTGAAGATAGAACTAGCGGGCGGTACAATGAGCAGTTCTTC.

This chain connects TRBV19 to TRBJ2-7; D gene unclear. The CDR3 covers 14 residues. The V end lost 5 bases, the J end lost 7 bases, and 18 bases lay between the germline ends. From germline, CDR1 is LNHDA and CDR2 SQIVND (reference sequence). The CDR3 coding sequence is TGTGCCAGTAGTCCAACAATTCACCCCGGGGAGCAGTACTTC. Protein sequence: CASSPTIHPGEQYF.